This T cell receptor (beta chain) was recovered during a study of shared clonotypes between healthy human individuals (dated by TCRdb to 2018 to 2021). Notes on the research overall: The cohort comprised a couple of women and three men aged 18 to 49 years. To estimate repertoire size and how much clonotype sharing occurs between individuals, the study deeply sequenced the blood TCR repertoires of five healthy adults. Libraries were prepared and TCR repertoires were sequenced by different laboratories using diverse techniques, in order to increase sequencing depth and limit assay-specific biases. For each donor, CD4 naive and CD4 memory were each run on three plates, CD8 naive on two plates, and CD8 memory on one plate. Leukapheresis yielded between about 0.85 and 9 billion PBMCs per donor.

Overall study outcomes, separate from this receptor: Estimated clonotype richness was generally larger for naive than for memory subsets. Roughly 5.2% of naive CD4, roughly 3.5% of naive CD8, roughly 2.4% of memory CD4, and 0.35% to 0.5% of memory CD8 clonotypes were shared across several donors. Based on pairwise subsampling, the degree of clonotype sharing among donors was expected to be affected by sequencing depth. Compared with non-shared clonotypes, clonotypes shared by all four sorted-subset donors had higher generation probabilities. Because the study included a small number of donors, the genetic and exposure-history diversity represented was limited. Sampling was restricted to blood, and TCR repertoires in tissues likely differ from the TCR repertoires found in blood. Rarefaction of sorted-subset datasets indicated incomplete sequencing despite the large sequencing depth.

Healthy HIV-negative adults with no recently reported acute infections or vaccinations were included as donors. Every donor was a Caucasian adult residing in Nashville, Tennessee, USA. CD4+ T cells were enriched by magnetic negative selection, after which naive cells were positively selected on CD45RA and the negative fraction was taken as the memory subset. Blood was collected by leukapheresis, and PBMCs were isolated by Ficoll-Histopaque density gradient centrifugation and then cryopreserved in liquid nitrogen vapor phase. Analytical flow cytometry was used to check the purity and quantity of each magnetically sorted T cell population. Genomic DNA was isolated from each sorted fraction and quantified by UV absorbance on a Nanodrop 2000c. Using the deep immunoSEQ assay, multiplex PCR amplified TCR CDR3 regions from genomic DNA. Extracted genomic DNA from each cell subset was spread evenly across all wells of several immunoSEQ 96-well plates, with each plate serving as a replicate. For sorted subsets, around 0.2 ug of genomic DNA, equivalent to 30,000 or so T cell genomes, went into each replicate PCR. Purified libraries were quantified with a Qubit 3.0 fluorometer, sized on a Bioanalyzer 2100, and re-quantified with the KAPA Library Quantification kit. Every immunoSEQ 96-well plate was sequenced on a dedicated single-read 150-cycle Illumina NextSeq 550 flow cell. The published analysis was carried out like this. Because the immunoSEQ output included only junctional sequences and no quality scores, the filtering could not be the same as the filtering used for full-length reads. Sequences were annotated with PyIR, a Python wrapper for IgBLAST v1.9, using IMGT germline references to assign V/J genes and CDR3. Reads were removed for weak V/J assignments (E-value above 1e-6), missing CDR3, stop codons, out-of-frame junctions, or ambiguous translated residues. V3J clonotypes were defined by identical inferred V gene, J gene, and CDR3 amino acid sequence. To compute the percentage overlap between repertoires, the number of shared unique clonotypes was divided by the size of the smaller repertoire. RTK rarefaction, the Chao1 estimator, and Recon v2.1 estimates of unobserved clonotypes were used to assess repertoire richness. Generation probabilities for all TCRbeta clonotypes obtained by the gDNA method from a few donors were computed using OLGA. What TCRdb holds here is the immuneACCESS table cut down to in-frame rearrangements. Part of the clones is not present; checked against another copy, under half of the missing clones reflect an unresolved V gene, and the others are unexplained. V and J calls and clone size are those listed in that table; D and trimming were worked out from the DNA. This sample lists 2,100,000 or so clones; 95% were detected once. The top ten constitute 0.1% to 0.15% of the sample.

A word on this clone: No cognate antigen has been identified for it. No quality values exist for individual bases; no much larger clone is one base distant.

According to the germline V gene, CDR1 reads MGHDK and CDR2 reads SYGVNS. There are 13 amino acids in the CDR3, from cysteine to phenylalanine inclusive. This entry keeps only the CDR3 DNA: 39 bases, framed from base 1. After removal of 6 bases from V and 6 bases from J, the junction retains 7 bases not matched to a gene. This TCR derives from a man between 18 and 29 years old in good health. The chain is made from TRBV25-1 and TRBJ1-2, with 7 bases aligning to TRBD1. Sequencing was performed on naive CD4+ T cells sorted from blood. The cell subset or site label, read with the paper, signifies: CD45RA+ positively selected. The DNA sequence follows: TGTGCCAGCAGCCTACAGGGGAGGGATGGCTACACCTTC. Its coded protein is CASSLQGRDGYTF.